The clone carrying this T cell receptor beta chain was picked up many times. Its target is unknown. The sample originates from a study of T cells after yellow fever vaccination. The wider study: Fractions of limited cellularity were prepared by means of SMART-Seq v4 Ultra Low Input. Study-level points and caveats: Abundant clonotypes from the bulk population could have been carried over as contaminants into FACS-sorted repertoires.

For TCR, cDNA came from 5'RACE template switching, which added a universal primer site and UMIs. TCRdb independently ran MiXCR on the 5' RACE reads; one entry per CDR3 protein. The sample holds some 250,000 distinct CDR3 sequences; over 3% are singletons and the top ten take about 20%. With 0 bases clipped from V and 7 bases from J, the junction kept 9 bases outside the gene matches. Germline loops: CDR1 LGHNA, CDR2 YSLEER. This CDR3 comprises 17 residues. This specimen consisted of PBMCs, obtained 15 days after the yellow fever booster vaccination. The chain recombines TRBV4-3 with TRBJ2-3, with 11 nucleotides matching TRBD2. The origin of this receptor is a young man who received the YFV17D yellow fever vaccine. This CDR3 is CASSQERNLAGGYTQYF. The CDR3, as DNA: TGCGCCAGCAGCCAAGAAAGAAATCTAGCGGGGGGTTATACGCAGTATTTT.